This T cell receptor beta chain was sequenced during a study of shared clonotypes between healthy human individuals. The count of this clone is one. Its specificity is unknown. Study findings and constraints: Naive subsets, compared against memory subsets, generally had larger estimated richness values.

Per the germline V gene, CDR1 is SGHAT and CDR2 is FQNNGV. This CDR3 has 16 residues. Trimming removed 5 bases from V and 5 bases from J; junction bases left unmatched: 11. The assay was immunoSEQ multiplex PCR, and TCRdb's table has in-frame clones only and misses some. Altogether about 2.3 million clones are present, more than 80% being singletons, with the ten largest covering around 0.4%. This chain connects TRBV11-2 to TRBJ2-5; 10 bases map to TRBD2. The sequenced sample was naive CD4+ T cells from PBMCs. Noted subset: CD45RA+ positively selected. This clonotype was obtained from a man younger than 35 in good health. Some clones in this sample may be carry-over from other donors' samples. Here the CDR3 DNA reads TGTGCCAGCAGCCCATGGACTAGCGGAACTACGGAGACCCAGTACTTC. Translating gives CASSPWTSGTTETQYF.